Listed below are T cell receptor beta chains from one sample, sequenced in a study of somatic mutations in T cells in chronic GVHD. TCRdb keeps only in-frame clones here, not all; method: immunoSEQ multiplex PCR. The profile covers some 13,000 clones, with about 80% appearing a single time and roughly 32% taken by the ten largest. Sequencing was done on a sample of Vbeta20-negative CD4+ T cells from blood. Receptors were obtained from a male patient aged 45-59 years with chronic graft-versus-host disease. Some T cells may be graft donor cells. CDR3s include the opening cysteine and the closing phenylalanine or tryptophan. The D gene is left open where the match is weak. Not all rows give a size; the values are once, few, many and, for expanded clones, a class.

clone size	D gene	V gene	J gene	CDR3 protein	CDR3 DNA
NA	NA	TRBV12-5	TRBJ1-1	CASGFWGGTLAEAFF	TGTGCTAGTGGTTTTTGGGGGGGGACGTTGGCTGAAGCTTTCTTT
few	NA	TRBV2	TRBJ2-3	CASSEGLSTDTQYF	TGTGCCAGCAGTGAAGGCCTAAGCACAGATACGCAGTATTTT
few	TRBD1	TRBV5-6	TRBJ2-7	CASSTTGKSSYEQYF	TGTGCCAGCAGCACGACAGGGAAGAGCTCCTACGAGCAGTACTTC
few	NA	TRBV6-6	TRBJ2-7	CASSYFLSGSYEQYF	TGTGCCAGCAGTTACTTCCTGAGTGGCTCCTACGAGCAGTACTTC
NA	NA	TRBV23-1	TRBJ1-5	CASSHSGRGGNQPQHF	TGCGCCAGCAGTCATTCAGGACGGGGAGGGAATCAGCCCCAGCATTTT
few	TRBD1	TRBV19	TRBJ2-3	CASSPGRLPTGGPTDTQYF	TGTGCCAGTAGTCCCGGAAGATTACCGACAGGGGGCCCCACAGATACGCAGTATTTT
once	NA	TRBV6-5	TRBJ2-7	CASSYSMGPYEQYF	TGTGCCAGCAGTTACTCGATGGGCCCCTACGAGCAGTACTTC
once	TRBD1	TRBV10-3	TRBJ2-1	CAISDDRGREQFF	TGTGCCATCAGTGATGACAGGGGTAGGGAGCAGTTCTTC
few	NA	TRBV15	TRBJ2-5	CATSRQKETQYF	TGTGCCACCAGCAGACAGAAGGAGACCCAGTACTTC
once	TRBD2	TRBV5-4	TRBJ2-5	CASSRGTSGRSETQYF	TGTGCCAGCAGCCGGGGGACTAGCGGGAGATCAGAGACCCAGTACTTC